This T cell receptor beta chain is drawn from a study of early T cells in non-severe SARS-CoV-2 infection. The overall study: Sequencing input comprised bulk RNA from unsorted whole blood; chain pairing was not available. Points from the study as a whole: VDJdb matching, biased toward anti-spike CD8 responses, missed private and CD4 specificities.

Comments on this clonotype: Its antigen remains unidentified.

Unique molecular identifiers were added to individual cDNA molecules. TCRdb called the 5' RACE reads again in MiXCR, with one record for every CDR3 protein. This table has 70,000 to 95,000 distinct CDR3 sequences, around 11% appearing once. Trimming took 2 bases from V and 6 from J, leaving 20 bases between them. The CDR3 is 15 amino acids. CDR1 and CDR2 (germline): SQVTM, ANQGSEA. V is TRBV29-1 and J is TRBJ2-7; D perhaps matches TRBD2 (6 bases). Sequenced input: whole blood. The sequence was collected from an adult who was a healthcare worker with PCR-confirmed SARS-CoV-2 infection or an uninfected control (not recorded which). DNA of the CDR3: TGCAGCGTTGAATTATGGGGCACGGGGGACTCCGAGCAGTACTTC. Translated: CSVELWGTGDSEQYF.